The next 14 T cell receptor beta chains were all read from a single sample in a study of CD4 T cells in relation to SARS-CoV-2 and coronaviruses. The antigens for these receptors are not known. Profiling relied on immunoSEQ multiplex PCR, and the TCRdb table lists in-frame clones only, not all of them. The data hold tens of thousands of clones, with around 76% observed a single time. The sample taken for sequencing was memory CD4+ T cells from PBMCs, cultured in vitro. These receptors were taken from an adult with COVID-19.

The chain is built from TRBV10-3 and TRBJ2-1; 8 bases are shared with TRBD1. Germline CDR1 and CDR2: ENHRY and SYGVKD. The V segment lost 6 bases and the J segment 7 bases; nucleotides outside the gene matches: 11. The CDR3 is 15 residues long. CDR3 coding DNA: TGTGCCATCAGGACGACAGGGGTTTCGAATAATGAGCAGTTCTTC. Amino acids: CAIRTTGVSNNEQFF.

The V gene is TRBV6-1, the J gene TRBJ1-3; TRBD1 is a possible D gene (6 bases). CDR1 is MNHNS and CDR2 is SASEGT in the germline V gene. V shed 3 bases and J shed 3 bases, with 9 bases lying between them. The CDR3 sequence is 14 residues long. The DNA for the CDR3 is TGTGCCAGCAGTGACAGGGGAGGTGGAAACACCATATATTTT. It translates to CASSDRGGGNTIYF.

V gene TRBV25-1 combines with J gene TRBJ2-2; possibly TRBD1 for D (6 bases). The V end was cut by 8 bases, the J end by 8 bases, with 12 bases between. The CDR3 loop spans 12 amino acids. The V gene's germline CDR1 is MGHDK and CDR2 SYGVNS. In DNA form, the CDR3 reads TGTGCCAGCGCCCGGACAGTGGGGGAGCTGTTTTTT. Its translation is CASARTVGELFF. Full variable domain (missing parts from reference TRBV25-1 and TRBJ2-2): EADIYQTPRYLVIGTGKKITLECSQTMGHDKMYWYQQDPGMELHLIHYSYGVNSTEKGDLSSESTVSRIRTEHFPLTLESARPSHTSQYLCASARTVGELFFGEGSRLTVL.

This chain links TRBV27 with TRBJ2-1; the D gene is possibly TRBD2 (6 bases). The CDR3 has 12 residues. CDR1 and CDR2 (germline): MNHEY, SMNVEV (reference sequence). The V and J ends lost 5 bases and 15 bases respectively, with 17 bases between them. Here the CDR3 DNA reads TGTGCCAGCAGTGAGACTAGTAATAAACCGTTCTTC. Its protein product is CASSETSNKPFF.

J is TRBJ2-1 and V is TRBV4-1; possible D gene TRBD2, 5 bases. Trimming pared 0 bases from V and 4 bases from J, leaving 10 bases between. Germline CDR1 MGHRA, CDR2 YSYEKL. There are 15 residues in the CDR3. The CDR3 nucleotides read TGCGCCAGCAGCCAAGATCTTAGGACTTACAATGAGCAGTTCTTC. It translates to CASSQDLRTYNEQFF.

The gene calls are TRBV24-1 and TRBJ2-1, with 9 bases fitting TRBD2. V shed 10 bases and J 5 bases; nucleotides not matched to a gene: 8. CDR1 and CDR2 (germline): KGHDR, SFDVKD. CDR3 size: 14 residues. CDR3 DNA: TGTGCCACTTGGCGGGAGGGCCGGAACAATGAGCAGTTCTTC. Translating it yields CATWREGRNNEQFF.

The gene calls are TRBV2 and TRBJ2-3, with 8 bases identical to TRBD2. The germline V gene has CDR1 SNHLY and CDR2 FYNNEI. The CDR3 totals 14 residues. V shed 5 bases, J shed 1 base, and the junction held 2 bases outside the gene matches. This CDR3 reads CASSLTSGTDTQYF. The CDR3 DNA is TGTGCCAGCAGTCTGACTAGCGGCACAGATACGCAGTATTTT.

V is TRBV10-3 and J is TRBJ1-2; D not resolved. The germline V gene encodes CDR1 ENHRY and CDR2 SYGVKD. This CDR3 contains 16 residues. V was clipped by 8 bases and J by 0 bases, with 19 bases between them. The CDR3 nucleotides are TGTGCCATCCGAGGTGGTGAACAGACGGCTAACTATGGCTACACCTTC. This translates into CAIRGGEQTANYGYTF.

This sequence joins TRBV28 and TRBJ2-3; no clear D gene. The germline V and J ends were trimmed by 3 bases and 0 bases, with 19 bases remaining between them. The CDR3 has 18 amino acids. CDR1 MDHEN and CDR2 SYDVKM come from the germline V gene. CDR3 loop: CASSFDPSETSSTDTQYF. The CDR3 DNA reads TGTGCCAGCAGTTTTGACCCAAGCGAGACATCTAGCACAGATACGCAGTATTTT.

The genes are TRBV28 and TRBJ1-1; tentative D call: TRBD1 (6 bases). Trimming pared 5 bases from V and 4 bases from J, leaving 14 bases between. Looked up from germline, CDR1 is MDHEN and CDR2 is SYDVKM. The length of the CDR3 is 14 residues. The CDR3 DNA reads TGTGCCAGCAGTCCCAACAGGGATGGCACTGAAGCTTTCTTT. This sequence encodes CASSPNRDGTEAFF. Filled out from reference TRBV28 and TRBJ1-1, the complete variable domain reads DVKVTQSSRYLVKRTGEKVFLECVQDMDHENMFWYRQDPGLGLRLIYFSYDVKMKEKGDIPEGYSVSREKKERFSLILESASTNQTSMYLCASSPNRDGTEAFFGQGTRLTVV.

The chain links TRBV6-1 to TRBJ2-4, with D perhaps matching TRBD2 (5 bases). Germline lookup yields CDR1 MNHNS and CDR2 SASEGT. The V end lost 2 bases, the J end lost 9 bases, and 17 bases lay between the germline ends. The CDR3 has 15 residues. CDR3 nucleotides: TGTGCCAGCAGTGAACCGGCCGTTAGCGATGGCATTCAGTACTTC. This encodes CASSEPAVSDGIQYF.

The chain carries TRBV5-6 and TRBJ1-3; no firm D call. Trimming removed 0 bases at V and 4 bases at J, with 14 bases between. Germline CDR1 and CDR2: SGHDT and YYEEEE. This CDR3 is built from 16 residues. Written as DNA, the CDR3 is TGTGCCAGCAGCTTGGGTGGACTTCTCCGAGGAAACACCATATATTTT. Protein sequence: CASSLGGLLRGNTIYF.

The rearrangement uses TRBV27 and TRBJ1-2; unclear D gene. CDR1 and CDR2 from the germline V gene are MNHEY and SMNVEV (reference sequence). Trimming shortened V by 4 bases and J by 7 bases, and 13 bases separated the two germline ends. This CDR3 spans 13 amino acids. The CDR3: CASSSGGSGGYTF. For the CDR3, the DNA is TGTGCCAGCAGTTCGGGCGGATCAGGTGGCTACACCTTC.

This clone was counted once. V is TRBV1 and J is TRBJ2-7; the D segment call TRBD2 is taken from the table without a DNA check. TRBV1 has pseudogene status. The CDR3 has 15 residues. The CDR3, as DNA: TGCACCAGCAGTCCCTATCCGGGAGCCCCGGACCCGCAGTACTTC. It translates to CTSSPYPGAPDPQYF.